These 28 T cell receptor beta chains share one sample of origin, sequenced in a study of cytomegalovirus exposure and HLA in healthy donors. Researchers ran the PCR with 60 Vbeta and 13 Jbeta primers. The protocol was immunoSEQ multiplex PCR, while the TCRdb copy is restricted to in-frame clones and leaves out a portion. The profile covers roughly 150,000 clones, with 60% to 80% appearing a single time and 2% to 2.5% taken by the ten largest. Material for sequencing was PBMCs. The receptors derive from a man aged 25 to 40 in good health and CMV-seronegative.

At least ten counts were recorded for this clone. The gene calls are TRBV2 and TRBJ2-7; D is unclear. Trimming stripped 5 bases from V and 2 bases from J, with 10 bases between. CDR3 length: 13 amino acids. Germline loops: CDR1 SNHLY, CDR2 FYNNEI. This CDR3 reads CASSRVDAYEQYF. CDR3 nucleotides: TGTGCCAGCAGTCGTGTAGATGCCTACGAGCAGTACTTC.

The chain combines TRBV10-2 with TRBJ2-5, with no clear D. The V and J ends lost 8 bases and 11 bases respectively, with 21 bases between them. The CDR3 contains 13 residues. CDR1 and CDR2 from the germline V gene are WSHSY and SAAADI. For the CDR3, the DNA is TGCGCCAGCTCCGGGTCCCTTTATCTTCAGCAGTACTTC. As protein: CASSGSLYLQQYF.

V usage is TRBV6-4 and J usage is TRBJ2-1; TRBD2 matches at 7 bases. The CDR3 spans 15 residues. Germline-derived CDR1 and CDR2 are MRHNA and SNTAGT. J gave up 0 bases and V 10 bases, and 9 bases lay outside the gene matches. CDR3 nucleotide sequence: TGTGCCACCTCTAGCGGCCTTGGCTCCTACAATGAGCAGTTCTTC. This gives the protein CATSSGLGSYNEQFF.

This clone was found a few times. The chain joins TRBV2 to TRBJ1-3, with 7 bases identical to TRBD1. Germline CDR1 is SNHLY and CDR2 is FYNNEI. Germline trimming cut 5 bases from V and 2 bases from J; bases unmatched to any gene: 6. This CDR3 has 15 residues. The CDR3 region is CASSRQGLTGNTIYF. CDR3 coding DNA: TGTGCCAGCAGTCGACAGGGATTAACTGGAAACACCATATATTTT. The entire variable domain, with the rest obtained from reference TRBV2 and TRBJ1-3, is as follows: EPEVTQTPSHQVTQMGQEVILRCVPISNHLYFYWYRQILGQKVEFLVSFYNNEISEKSEIFDDQFSVERPDGSNFTLKIRSTKLEDSAMYFCASSRQGLTGNTIYFGEGSWLTVV.

There are a few counts of this clone. The chain combines TRBV27 with TRBJ1-3, with D perhaps matching TRBD1 (6 bases). Germline lookup yields CDR1 MNHEY and CDR2 SMNVEV (reference sequence). CDR3 length equals 15 residues. Trimming took off 3 bases at V and 2 bases at J, with 11 bases between the two ends. DNA of the CDR3: TGTGCCAGCAGTTTGGTAGGACAGACTGGAAACACCATATATTTT. Translating gives CASSLVGQTGNTIYF.

The chain employs TRBV4-1 and TRBJ2-1; TRBD2 might be the D (6 bases). Trimming removed 2 bases from V and 0 bases from J, with 14 bases in between. This CDR3 is built from 17 residues. Germline V gives CDR1 MGHRA, CDR2 YSYEKL. The DNA for the CDR3 is TGCGCCAGCAGCCAAACGTTCGTAGCGGACTCCTACAATGAGCAGTTCTTC. Translating it yields CASSQTFVADSYNEQFF.

The V gene is TRBV10-2, the J gene TRBJ2-2; 7 positions match TRBD1. The length of the CDR3 is 14 residues. Trimming at V came to 5 bases and at J to 5 bases, leaving 5 bases not matched to a gene. CDR1 and CDR2 (germline): WSHSY, SAAADI. CDR3 sequence (DNA): TGCGCCAGCAGTATACAGGGGAGTACCGGGGAGCTGTTTTTT. It is translated as CASSIQGSTGELFF.

This clone was counted only a few times. The rearrangement uses TRBV10-1 and TRBJ2-1, with TRBD2 matching over 11 bases. Losses at the gene ends were 4 bases for V and 1 base for J; bases not matched to a gene: 12. Germline V gives CDR1 WNHNN, CDR2 SYGVQD (reference sequence). The CDR3 runs to 19 residues. The CDR3 region has the DNA TGCGCCAGCAGTGCCCCGCTAGCGGGAGGCCCTAAGTCCTACAATGAGCAGTTCTTC. Amino acid sequence: CASSAPLAGGPKSYNEQFF.

The V gene is TRBV7-8, the J gene TRBJ2-7; a weak D match, TRBD2 (5 bases). V was pared by 1 base and J by 3 bases, with 10 bases between. The CDR3 loop spans 14 amino acids. The germline V gene has CDR1 SGHVS and CDR2 FQNEAQ. DNA of the CDR3: TGTGCCAGCAGCTTAGAGGCGGGTCACTACGAGCAGTACTTC. Its protein is CASSLEAGHYEQYF.

The rearrangement joins TRBV28 to TRBJ1-5; TRBD1 matches 12 bases. J was trimmed by 14 bases and V by 5 bases; bases with no gene match: 13. Per the germline V gene, CDR1 is MDHEN and CDR2 is SYDVKM. The CDR3 runs 15 residues. CDR3 region: CASSLNIGTGGAEHF. CDR3 DNA sequence: TGTGCCAGCAGTCTAAACATCGGGACAGGGGGCGCCGAGCATTTT.

This clone is a singleton in its sample. The V gene is TRBV2, the J gene TRBJ2-2, with a weak D call TRBD2 (6 bases). This CDR3 is built from 13 residues. CDR1 and CDR2 (germline): SNHLY, FYNNEI. V was pared by 6 bases and J by 6 bases, with 11 bases between. The CDR3 sequence is CASRAASAGELFF. The CDR3 coding sequence is TGTGCCAGCAGAGCGGCTAGCGCCGGGGAGCTGTTTTTT.

The chain has TRBV2 and TRBJ2-5; no definite D call. This CDR3 is built from 13 residues. V lost 7 bases and J 5 bases, leaving 14 bases between the germline ends. Germline assignment: CDR1 SNHLY and CDR2 FYNNEI. In nucleotides, the CDR3 is TGTGCCAGCACCCTCATATCCAGGGAGACCCAGTACTTC. As protein: CASTLISRETQYF.

The gene calls are TRBV4-1 and TRBJ2-5; 8 bases agree with TRBD1. Germline values: CDR1 MGHRA, CDR2 YSYEKL. There are 17 residues in the CDR3. The J segment lost 5 bases and the V segment lost 1 base, leaving 12 bases of the junction unmatched. Here the CDR3 reads CASSQGESTGGQETQYF. CDR3 in DNA: TGCGCCAGCAGCCAAGGAGAGTCCACAGGGGGTCAGGAGACCCAGTACTTC.

This chain joins TRBV19 and TRBJ1-1; 7 bases are a match to TRBD1. Trimming took 4 bases from V and 11 from J; bases not matched to a gene: 7. Per germline, CDR1 LNHDA and CDR2 SQIVND (reference sequence). CDR3 length equals 12 residues. The CDR3 nucleotides read TGTGCCAGTAGTACTACAGGGGCGGGGGCTTTCTTT. Translated: CASSTTGAGAFF.

This clone was picked up one time. This CDR3 is CASSPTLESGGRTEAFF. The CDR3 bases are TGTGCCAGCAGCCCGACACTGGAAAGCGGGGGGAGGACTGAAGCTTTCTTT. This chain joins TRBV5-5 and TRBJ1-1; tentative D call: TRBD1 (5 bases). The CDR3 spans 17 residues. V gave up 4 bases and J gave up 5 bases, with 24 bases separating them. Per germline, CDR1 SGHKS and CDR2 YYEKEE (reference sequence).

J is TRBJ1-2 and V is TRBV5-1, with no clear D. Trimming shortened V by 0 bases and J by 3 bases, and 9 bases separated the two germline ends. Germline V gene sequence: CDR1 SGHRS, CDR2 YFSETQ. This CDR3 is built from 14 residues. This CDR3 is CASSLVSGHYGYTF. CDR3 sequence (DNA): TGCGCCAGCAGCTTGGTTTCAGGTCACTATGGCTACACCTTC.

V and J are TRBV10-3 and TRBJ2-5, with 8 bases lining up with TRBD2. J gave up 3 bases and V 3 bases, and 21 bases lay outside the gene matches. This CDR3 contains 20 residues. Germline assignment: CDR1 ENHRY and CDR2 SYGVKD. In DNA, the CDR3 is TGTGCCATCAGTGAAGAGCCGCCTAGCGGGCGCACTACCAGGAAAGAGACCCAGTACTTC. As protein: CAISEEPPSGRTTRKETQYF.

Notes on this clone: An end of the junction does not agree with germline; a read error may underlie this. V and J are TRBV7-7 and TRBJ2-5; D is perhaps TRBD1 (6 bases). CDR1 and CDR2 (germline): SSHAT, FNYEAQ (reference sequence). This CDR3 comprises 15 residues. In nucleotides, the CDR3 is TGTGCTAGCAGCGTCTCCTCGACAGGTCAAGAGACCCAGTACTTC. Translating it yields CASSVSSTGQETQYF.

The chain is built from TRBV28 and TRBJ1-2, with TRBD1 identical over 11 bases. Germline assignment: CDR1 MDHEN and CDR2 SYDVKM. The CDR3 consists of 15 residues. The trim removed 3 bases at V and 5 bases at J, leaving 5 bases unmatched. The CDR3 coding sequence is TGTGCCAGCAGTTTGCGGACAGGGGGCTATTATGGCTACACCTTC. Residues: CASSLRTGGYYGYTF.

As concerns this clone: Other nucleotide sequences in the sample specify the same CDR3. The rearrangement joins TRBV2 to TRBJ1-5, with D possibly being TRBD1 (6 bases). The CDR3 consists of 13 residues. The V and J ends lost 2 bases and 7 bases respectively, with 9 bases between them. Germline loops: CDR1 SNHLY, CDR2 FYNNEI. CDR3 nucleotides: TGTGCCAGCAGTGAACAGGGGAACCAGCCCCAGCATTTT. Residues: CASSEQGNQPQHF.

The genes are TRBV6-1 and TRBJ2-7, with 7 bases aligning to TRBD2. Trimming took 6 bases from V and 0 from J; bases not matched to a gene: 8. The germline gives CDR1 MNHNS, CDR2 SASEGT. The CDR3 runs 15 residues. Here the CDR3 DNA reads TGTGCCAGCAGCTATGGCGGGAGTAACTCCTACGAGCAGTACTTC. Translated, it gives CASSYGGSNSYEQYF.

V is TRBV6-5 and J is TRBJ2-7; 9 nucleotides align to TRBD2. Trimming at V came to 7 bases and at J to 6 bases, leaving 10 bases not matched to a gene. Germline lookup yields CDR1 MNHEY and CDR2 SVGAGI. CDR3 size: 14 residues. In DNA form, the CDR3 reads TGTGCCAGCAAGTCTATAGCGGGAGTAGGCGAGCAGTACTTC. It yields the protein CASKSIAGVGEQYF.

The rearrangement uses TRBV5-4 and TRBJ2-4, with 7 positions matching TRBD1. This CDR3 is built from 13 residues. Germline V CDR1 and CDR2: SGHNT, YYREEE (reference sequence). J gave up 8 bases and V 4 bases, and 6 bases lay outside the gene matches. The CDR3 DNA is TGTGCCAGCAGCAAAACAGGGGAGTACATTCAGTACTTC. It translates to CASSKTGEYIQYF.

The rearrangement links TRBV18 to TRBJ1-5; D unresolved. The CDR3 runs 15 residues. V was trimmed by 4 bases and J by 6 bases, leaving 16 bases between them. Germline V gene data show CDR1 as KGHSH and CDR2 as LQKENI. CDR3 sequence reads: CASSLREPLGQPQHF. Here the CDR3 DNA reads TGTGCCAGCTCACTCCGGGAACCCTTAGGTCAGCCCCAGCATTTT.

This clone has just one count. The chain carries TRBV14 and TRBJ2-7; D perhaps matches TRBD2 (6 bases). The V gene's germline CDR1 is SGHDN and CDR2 FVKESK. V was pared by 2 bases and J by 6 bases, with 17 bases between. CDR3 length equals 15 residues. The CDR3 DNA sequence: TGTGCCAGCAGCCAAATTGGAGGGTTGGGGGGCGAGCAGTACTTC. Residues: CASSQIGGLGGEQYF.

This chain connects TRBV15 to TRBJ2-5; maybe TRBD2 (6 bases). Germline CDR1 is LNHNV and CDR2 is YYDKDF (reference sequence). Trimming shortened V by 1 base and J by 4 bases, and 10 bases separated the two germline ends. This CDR3 region has 14 residues. For the CDR3, the DNA is TGTGCCACCAGCAGAGTGGAAGCGGGAGAGACCCAGTACTTC. Translated: CATSRVEAGETQYF.

The V call is TRBV4-1, the J call TRBJ1-1; D not certain. CDR1 and CDR2 (germline): MGHRA, YSYEKL. V lost 4 bases and J lost 7, with 10 bases in between. CDR3 length: 12 amino acids. CDR3 bases: TGCGCCAGCAGCCGCGACTACTTTGAAGCTTTCTTT. Its protein product is CASSRDYFEAFF.

This sequence joins TRBV6-1 and TRBJ2-7; D may be TRBD2 (7 bases). V was cut by 2 bases and J by 7 bases, with 15 bases left in between. CDR1 MNHNS and CDR2 SASEGT come from the germline V gene. The CDR3 covers 14 residues. The CDR3 bases are TGTGCCAGCAGTGAATTTAGGGGGGGTTATGAGCAGTACTTC. Amino acid sequence: CASSEFRGGYEQYF.